The rows below give T cell receptor beta chains drawn from one sample of a study of human T cells and chemical hapten exposure. TCRdb redid the calling of the RACE reads with MiXCR, one entry per CDR3 protein. Altogether 380,000 or so distinct CDR3 sequences are present, nearly 5% being singletons, with the ten largest covering around 2.3%. Sequences were derived from whole blood, sampled in connection with sensitization to the hapten diphenylcyclopropenone (DPC). The receptors originated from a woman in her forties or fifties with alopecia areata. Some clones in this sample may be carry-over from other donors' samples. Each CDR3 is given with its conserved first and last residue. A D gene is named only where the DNA matches it firmly. For some rows the clone size is stated as once, few or many, or as a class when expanded; others skip it.

TRBV7-9	TRBJ1-1	.	.	TGTGCCAGCAGCTTAGTAGTCCTCTCGGAGGGGTCCCCTGAAGCTTTCTTT	CASSLVVLSEGSPEAFF
TRBV30	TRBJ2-7	many	.	TGTGCCTGGAGGACGGGGTACGAGCAGTACTTC	CAWRTGYEQYF
TRBV28	TRBJ1-1	many	TRBD1	TGTGCCAGCTCTATTCTACAGGGGCGTGCTTTCTTT	CASSILQGRAFF
TRBV5-1	TRBJ1-5	.	TRBD1	TGCGCCAGCAGCTTGACAGGGGGAAAGGGTCAGCCCCAGCATTTT	CASSLTGGKGQPQHF
TRBV29-1	TRBJ2-6	.	.	TGCAGCGTTGGAGGCGACTCCTCTGGGGCCAACGTCCTGACTTTC	CSVGGDSSGANVLTF
TRBV28	TRBJ1-5	.	.	TGTGCCAGCAGTTTAGCCGGGGCAGTTTATAGCAATCAGCCCCAGCATTTT	CASSLAGAVYSNQPQHF
TRBV2	TRBJ2-7	many	.	TGTGCCAGCAAATATGGATTTCAACACGAGCAGTACTTC	CASKYGFQHEQYF
TRBV6-2/TRBV6-3	TRBJ2-2	many	.	TGTGCCAGCAGTTTCCCGGGACGTTCGACCGGGGAGCTGTTTTTT	CASSFPGRSTGELFF
TRBV6-4	TRBJ1-2	many	TRBD1	TGTGCCAGCAGTGACTTCCGACAGGGCCAACGCTACACCTTC	CASSDFRQGQRYTF
TRBV3-1	TRBJ2-2	many	.	TGTGCCAGCACCGTGCTAACGGGAGCGTTGACCGGGGAGCTGTTTTTT	CASTVLTGALTGELFF
TRBV25-1	TRBJ1-1	many	TRBD1	TGTGCCAGCCTTAGACAGGGAATGAACACTGAAGCTTTCTTT	CASLRQGMNTEAFF
TRBV29-1	TRBJ1-2	many	TRBD1	TGCAGCGTTGATAGGTGGGACAGGGTCGGGGATGGCTACACCTTC	CSVDRWDRVGDGYTF
TRBV11-2	TRBJ1-2	.	TRBD1	TGTGCCAGCAGCTCACTACAGGGGGGAAAGGGCTACACCTTC	CASSSLQGGKGYTF
TRBV10-3	TRBJ1-5	many	.	TGTGCCATCAGTGAGCTTCCCGCAAACGTGGGGAGTCAGCCCCAGCATTTT	CAISELPANVGSQPQHF
TRBV6-2/TRBV6-3	TRBJ1-2	few	.	TGTGCCAGCGGATCGACAGCCGTTTATGGCTACACCTTC	CASGSTAVYGYTF
TRBV20-1	TRBJ1-1	few	.	TGCAGTGCTAGTACATGGACAGCAACTCGCGAAGCTTTCTTT	CSASTWTATREAFF
TRBV2	TRBJ2-1	few	.	TGTGCCAGCAGTGAAGTGGCGGGGCCGAATGAGCAGTTCTTC	CASSEVAGPNEQFF
TRBV5-6	TRBJ2-1	.	TRBD2	TGTGCCAGCAGCTTAAGCGGGAGTACGGATGAGCAGTTCTTC	CASSLSGSTDEQFF
TRBV27	TRBJ2-5	.	TRBD2	TGTGCCAGCAGTTTATACCAGGGAGGGGAGACCCAGTACTTC	CASSLYQGGETQYF
TRBV10-3	TRBJ2-1	many	TRBD2	TGTGCCATCAGTGACCCAGAGCGGGAGGGGAATGAGCAGTTCTTC	CAISDPEREGNEQFF
TRBV5-4	TRBJ2-3	few	.	TGTGCCAGCACCTCAAGTCGTGAGGCCCTTACGCAGTATTTT	CASTSSREALTQYF
TRBV27	TRBJ1-5	few	.	TGTGCCAGCAGTTCCAATAATTATAGCAATCAGCCCCAGCATTTT	CASSSNNYSNQPQHF
TRBV6-5	TRBJ2-7	many	.	TGTGCCAGCAGTTCCCCTCGCGGAACCTACGAGCAGTACTTC	CASSSPRGTYEQYF
TRBV7-2	TRBJ2-1	many	.	TGTGCCAGCAGCTTAATAAGCAATGAGCAGTTCTTC	CASSLISNEQFF
TRBV2	TRBJ2-7	many	TRBD1	TGTGCCAGCAGTGACCGGGACAGCGATTCCTACGAGCAGTACTTC	CASSDRDSDSYEQYF
TRBV6-6	TRBJ1-4	many	.	TGTGCTACCCGAACGGTCGGAGAAAAACTGTTTTTT	CATRTVGEKLFF
TRBV5-5	TRBJ2-7	many	.	TGTGCCAGCACAACTGATTACGAGCAGTACTTC	CASTTDYEQYF
TRBV20-1	TRBJ2-5	few	TRBD2	TGCAGTGCTCCCCCGGGACTAGCGTATGGGTACCAAGAGACCCAGTACTTC	CSAPPGLAYGYQETQYF
TRBV11-2	TRBJ2-1	many	TRBD2	TGTGCCAGCAGTAAGCGGGGGGCTAGCTCCTACAATGAGCAGTTCTTC	CASSKRGASSYNEQFF
TRBV7-2	TRBJ1-1	many	TRBD1	TGTGCCAGCAGCTTACAGGGGGCGACATCTGAAGCTTTCTTT	CASSLQGATSEAFF
TRBV2	TRBJ2-1	.	.	TGTGCCAGCAGTGAAGGTGGGGGTCGAAATGAGCAGTTCTTC	CASSEGGGRNEQFF
TRBV6-6	TRBJ2-7	.	TRBD1	TGTGCCAGCAGTTTGGGGACAGAAGGGTTTGAGGAGCAGTACTTC	CASSLGTEGFEEQYF
TRBV20-1	TRBJ2-1	few	TRBD2	TGCAGTGCTTTACTAGCGGGAGGATTCAATGAGCAGTTCTTC	CSALLAGGFNEQFF
TRBV7-9	TRBJ2-5	many	.	TGTGCCAGCAGCCTTAAATCCGGGACACCCCAAGAGACCCAGTACTTC	CASSLKSGTPQETQYF
TRBV6-5	TRBJ1-1	.	.	TGTGCCAGCAGTTACCTAAGGGGGGTCACTGAAGCTTTCTTT	CASSYLRGVTEAFF
TRBV20-1	TRBJ2-7	many	TRBD2	TGCAGTGCTAGTGTAGCGGGGGGATACGAGCAGTACTTC	CSASVAGGYEQYF
TRBV6-1	TRBJ1-1	many	.	TGTGCCAGCAGAGAGCCAGGGAGAACCATGAACACTGAAGCTTTCTTT	CASREPGRTMNTEAFF
TRBV27	TRBJ2-3	many	TRBD2	TGTGCCAGCTCGACTAGCGGGAGCGTTACGCAGTATTTT	CASSTSGSVTQYF
TRBV14	TRBJ2-3	many	.	TGTGCCAGCAGCCAGGAGCGCCCAGGGACAGATACGCAGTATTTT	CASSQERPGTDTQYF
TRBV20-1	TRBJ1-4	few	.	TGCAGTGCTACCGGGGGAGGGGGAAATGAAAAACTGTTTTTT	CSATGGGGNEKLFF
TRBV19	TRBJ1-2	.	.	TGTGCCAGTAGTGCTGGGGAGACTGGCTACACCTTC	CASSAGETGYTF
TRBV29-1	TRBJ2-7	.	TRBD1	TGCAGCGTTGGACCCGGGACAGTTTACGAGCAGTACTTC	CSVGPGTVYEQYF
TRBV20-1	TRBJ2-3	many	.	TGCAGTGCTCTCCGCAGGGGAATGGAAGATACGCAGTATTTT	CSALRRGMEDTQYF
TRBV7-9	TRBJ2-3	.	.	TGTGCCAGCAGCCCTGGGACACCCGTAGCAGATACGCAGTATTTT	CASSPGTPVADTQYF
TRBV5-5	TRBJ2-2	few	.	TGTGCCAGCGTGTCCGGGATCCCCACCGGGGAGCTGTTTTTT	CASVSGIPTGELFF
TRBV7-2	TRBJ1-4	many	TRBD1	TGTGCCAGCAGCTTCGACAGGGGTAATGAAAAACTGTTTTTT	CASSFDRGNEKLFF
TRBV6-1	TRBJ1-1	.	TRBD1	TGTGCCAGCATCTACGGGACAGGGATAGTGAACACTGAAGCTTTCTTT	CASIYGTGIVNTEAFF
TRBV5-1	TRBJ2-1	.	TRBD2	TGCGCCAGCAGCTTGGGTTGGGGAGGGATGAATGAGCAGTTCTTC	CASSLGWGGMNEQFF
TRBV15	TRBJ2-7	many	TRBD1	TGTGCCACCAGCAGAGAAGGGACAGGAGAGCAGTACTTC	CATSREGTGEQYF
TRBV29-1	TRBJ1-1	many	.	TGCAGCGTTGAAGATAAGGGGAACCCCACTGAAGCTTTCTTT	CSVEDKGNPTEAFF
TRBV20-1	TRBJ2-3	.	.	TGCAGTGCCGGAGGCGTCCTAGTTGATACGCAGTATTTT	CSAGGVLVDTQYF
TRBV10-3	TRBJ1-1	few	.	TGTGCCATCAGTGAGGGGCAGCTGAACACTGAAGCTTTCTTT	CAISEGQLNTEAFF
TRBV24-1	TRBJ2-3	few	.	TGTGCCACCAGTACAACAGGGTCAGATACGCAGTATTTT	CATSTTGSDTQYF
TRBV3-1	TRBJ2-7	.	.	TGTGCCAGCAGCCAAGACTTTGCCCGCGAGCAGTACTTC	CASSQDFAREQYF
TRBV28	TRBJ2-7	many	.	TGTGCCAGCAGCCCAACAACCATCTACGAGCAGTACTTC	CASSPTTIYEQYF
TRBV9	TRBJ2-7	many	.	TGTGCCCGGGCGGACATCCACGAGCAGTACTTC	CARADIHEQYF
TRBV10-2	TRBJ1-5	many	.	TGCGCCAGCAGTGAGTTGCCGGGACACTTTAGCAATCAGCCCCAGCATTTT	CASSELPGHFSNQPQHF
TRBV4-3	TRBJ2-4	many	.	TGCGCCAGCAGCCTAGATTCCGGGGCCTCAGCCAAAAACATTCAGTACTTC	CASSLDSGASAKNIQYF
TRBV5-1	TRBJ2-1	many	.	TGCGCCAGCAGTTTTGATCGGGGCTGGAACAATGAGCAGTTCTTC	CASSFDRGWNNEQFF
TRBV29-1	TRBJ2-7	few	TRBD2	TGCAGCGTAAGCAGCGGGGGGATCTACGAGCAGTACTTC	CSVSSGGIYEQYF